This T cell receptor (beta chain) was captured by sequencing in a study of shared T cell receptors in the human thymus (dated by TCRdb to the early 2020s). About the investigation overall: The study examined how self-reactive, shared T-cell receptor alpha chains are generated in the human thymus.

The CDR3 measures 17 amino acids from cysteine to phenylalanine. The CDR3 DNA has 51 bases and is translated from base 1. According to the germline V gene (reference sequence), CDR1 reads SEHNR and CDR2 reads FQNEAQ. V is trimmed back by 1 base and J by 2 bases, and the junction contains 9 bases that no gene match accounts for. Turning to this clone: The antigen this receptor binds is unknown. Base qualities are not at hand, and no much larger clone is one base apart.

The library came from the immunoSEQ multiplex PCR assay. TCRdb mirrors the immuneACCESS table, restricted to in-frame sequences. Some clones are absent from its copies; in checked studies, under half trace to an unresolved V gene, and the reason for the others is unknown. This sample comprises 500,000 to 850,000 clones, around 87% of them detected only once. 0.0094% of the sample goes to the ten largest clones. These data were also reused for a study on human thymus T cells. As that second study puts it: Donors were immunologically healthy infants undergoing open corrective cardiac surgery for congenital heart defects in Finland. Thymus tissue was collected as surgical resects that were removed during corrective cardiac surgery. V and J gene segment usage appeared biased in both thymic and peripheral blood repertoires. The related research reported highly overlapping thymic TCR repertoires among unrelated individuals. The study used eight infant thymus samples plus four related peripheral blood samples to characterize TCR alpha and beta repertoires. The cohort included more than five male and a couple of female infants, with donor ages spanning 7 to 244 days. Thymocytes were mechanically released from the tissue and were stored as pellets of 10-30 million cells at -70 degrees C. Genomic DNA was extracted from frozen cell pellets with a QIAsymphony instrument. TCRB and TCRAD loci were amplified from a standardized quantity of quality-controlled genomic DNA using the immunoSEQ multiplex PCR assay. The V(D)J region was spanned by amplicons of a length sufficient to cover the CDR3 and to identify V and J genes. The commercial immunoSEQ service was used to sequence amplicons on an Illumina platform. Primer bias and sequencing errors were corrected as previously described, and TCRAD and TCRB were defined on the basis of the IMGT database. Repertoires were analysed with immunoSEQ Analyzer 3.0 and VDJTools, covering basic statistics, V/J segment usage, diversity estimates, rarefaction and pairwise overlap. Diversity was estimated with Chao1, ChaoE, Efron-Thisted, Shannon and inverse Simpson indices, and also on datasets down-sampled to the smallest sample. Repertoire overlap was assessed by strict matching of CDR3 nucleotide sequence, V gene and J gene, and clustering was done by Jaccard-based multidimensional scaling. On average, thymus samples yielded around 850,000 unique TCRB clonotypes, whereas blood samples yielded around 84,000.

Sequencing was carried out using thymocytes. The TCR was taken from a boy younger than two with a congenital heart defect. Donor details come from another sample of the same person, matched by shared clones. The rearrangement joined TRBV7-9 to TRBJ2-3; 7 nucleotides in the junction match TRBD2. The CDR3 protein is CASSLDPILAATDTQYF. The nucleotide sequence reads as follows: TGTGCCAGCAGCTTAGATCCAATCCTAGCGGCCACAGATACGCAGTATTTT.